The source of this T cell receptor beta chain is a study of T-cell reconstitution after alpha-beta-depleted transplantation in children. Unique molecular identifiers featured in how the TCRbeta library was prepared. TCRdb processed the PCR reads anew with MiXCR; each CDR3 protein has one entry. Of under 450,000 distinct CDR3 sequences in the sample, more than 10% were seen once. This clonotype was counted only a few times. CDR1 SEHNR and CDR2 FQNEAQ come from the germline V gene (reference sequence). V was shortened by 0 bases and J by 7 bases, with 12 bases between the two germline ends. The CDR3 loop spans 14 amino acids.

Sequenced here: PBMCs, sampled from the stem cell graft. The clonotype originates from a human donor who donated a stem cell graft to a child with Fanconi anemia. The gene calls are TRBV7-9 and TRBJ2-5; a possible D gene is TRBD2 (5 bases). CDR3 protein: CASSLARESGTQYF. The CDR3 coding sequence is TGTGCCAGCAGCTTAGCGAGAGAAAGCGGGACCCAGTACTTC. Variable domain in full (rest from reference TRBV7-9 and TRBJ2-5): DTGVSQNPRHKITKRGQNVTFRCDPISEHNRLYWYRQTLGQGPEFLTYFQNEAQLEKSRLLSDRFSAERPKGSFSTLEIQRTEQGDSAMYLCASSLARESGTQYFGPGTRLLVL.